This T cell receptor (beta chain) was identified during a study of early T cells in non-severe SARS-CoV-2 infection. This clonotype has a handful of counts. The CDR3 spans 15 residues. Germline CDR1 is SGHTA and CDR2 is FQGTGA. The V and J ends lost 5 bases and 6 bases, in that order; junction bases with no gene match: 8. TCRdb reprocessed the 5' RACE reads with MiXCR, giving one entry per CDR3 protein. The sample lists some 77,000 distinct CDR3 sequences, around 8.7% occurring once. Sequenced: whole blood. V and J are TRBV7-3 and TRBJ2-2; 8 bases align to TRBD1. The clonotype was recovered from an adult who was a healthcare worker with PCR-confirmed SARS-CoV-2 infection or an uninfected control (not recorded which). The CDR3 region is CASSTHSGGSGELFF. The CDR3 region has the DNA TGTGCCAGCAGCACTCATTCAGGGGGCTCCGGGGAGCTGTTTTTT.